This T cell receptor beta chain was documented in a study of shared clonotypes between healthy human individuals. Splitting the CD4+ cells yielded a CD45RA+ naive subset and a CD45RA-negative memory subset. Assay: immunoSEQ multiplex PCR; the TCRdb copy retains only in-frame clones and omits some. Among about 2.3 million clones, about 90% were seen once, and the ten largest hold around 0.38%. The sequenced sample consisted of naive CD4+ T cells from PBMCs. The subset denotes: CD45RA+ positively selected. The origin of this receptor is a man aged 18 to 29 in good health. Some clones in this sample may be carry-over from other donors' samples.

DNA for the CDR3: TGTGCCAGCAGCTTAGAGTGGACTAGCAATCAAGAGACCCAGTACTTC. Translating gives CASSLEWTSNQETQYF. The chain has TRBV11-2 and TRBJ2-5; 8 bases match TRBD2. V dropped 0 bases and J dropped 2; count of bases not matched to a gene: 5. Looked up from germline, CDR1 is SGHAT and CDR2 is FQNNGV. The CDR3 runs 16 residues.